This is a list of T cell receptor beta chains from one sample in a study of a mutant IDH1 vaccine in newly diagnosed glioma. TCRdb keeps only in-frame clones here, not all; method: immunoSEQ multiplex PCR. The sample gives roughly 86,000 clones, over 75% of which show up once; around 7% is in the top ten. Sample: PBMCs, taken from a glioma patient treated with radiotherapy, temozolomide or both. The receptor set was obtained from a man aged 40-49 years with glioma. CDR3s include the opening cysteine and the closing phenylalanine or tryptophan. Fields, in order: J gene, D gene, V gene, clone size, CDR3 protein, CDR3 DNA. A D gene is named only where the DNA matches it firmly. A row's size may be missing; if present it is once, few, many or a size class.

j_gene: TRBJ1-1; d_gene: TRBD1; v_gene: TRBV6-1; abundance: NA; CDR3aa: CASSARGQKVTEAFF; CDR3nt: TGTGCCAGCAGTGCAAGGGGACAGAAGGTCACTGAAGCTTTCTTT
j_gene: TRBJ1-5; d_gene: NA; v_gene: TRBV27; abundance: NA; CDR3aa: CASSLGQRGGNQPQHF; CDR3nt: TGTGCCAGCAGTTTAGGACAGCGTGGCGGCAATCAGCCCCAGCATTTT
j_gene: TRBJ1-3; d_gene: TRBD1; v_gene: TRBV7-2; abundance: NA; CDR3aa: CASSLAGTVSGNTIYF; CDR3nt: TGTGCCAGCAGCTTAGCGGGGACAGTCTCTGGAAACACCATATATTTT
j_gene: TRBJ2-7; d_gene: NA; v_gene: TRBV6-1; abundance: NA; CDR3aa: CASSEPGFEQYF; CDR3nt: TGTGCCAGCAGTGAACCGGGTTTCGAGCAGTACTTC
j_gene: TRBJ1-2; d_gene: NA; v_gene: TRBV19; abundance: few; CDR3aa: CASSTLAGTSYGYTF; CDR3nt: TGTGCCAGTAGTACCCTAGCGGGTACGTCCTATGGCTACACCTTC
j_gene: TRBJ1-1; d_gene: NA; v_gene: TRBV5-1; abundance: NA; CDR3aa: CASSPTAGGYTEAFF; CDR3nt: TGCGCCAGCAGCCCCACGGCTGGGGGGTACACTGAAGCTTTCTTT
j_gene: TRBJ1-1; d_gene: TRBD1; v_gene: TRBV30; abundance: few; CDR3aa: CAWSVRSGGIGNTEAFF; CDR3nt: TGTGCCTGGAGTGTACGGTCAGGGGGGATTGGGAACACTGAAGCTTTCTTT
j_gene: TRBJ2-1; d_gene: TRBD1; v_gene: TRBV5-1; abundance: NA; CDR3aa: CASSLGQGAFEQFF; CDR3nt: TGCGCCAGCAGTCTCGGGCAGGGGGCTTTCGAGCAGTTCTTC
j_gene: TRBJ2-3; d_gene: NA; v_gene: TRBV20-1; abundance: NA; CDR3aa: CSASQGGRLYF; CDR3nt: TGCAGTGCAAGCCAAGGAGGGCGGCTGTATTTT
j_gene: TRBJ1-2; d_gene: TRBD1; v_gene: TRBV28; abundance: few; CDR3aa: CASLDGTGYGYTF; CDR3nt: TGTGCCAGCTTGGATGGGACAGGGTATGGCTACACCTTC
j_gene: TRBJ1-1; d_gene: TRBD1; v_gene: TRBV15; abundance: NA; CDR3aa: CATARDRGLAEAFF; CDR3nt: TGTGCCACCGCCAGGGACAGGGGGCTGGCTGAAGCTTTCTTT
j_gene: TRBJ2-7; d_gene: TRBD1; v_gene: TRBV6-5; abundance: NA; CDR3aa: CASSFARGQLYEQYF; CDR3nt: TGTGCCAGCAGTTTTGCAAGGGGGCAACTTTACGAGCAGTACTTC
j_gene: TRBJ1-5; d_gene: NA; v_gene: TRBV7-2; abundance: NA; CDR3aa: CASSQAGSNQPQHF; CDR3nt: TGTGCCAGCAGCCAAGCCGGGAGCAATCAGCCCCAGCATTTT